Each of the 9 T cell receptor beta chains below was sequenced from the same sample in a study of spatial heterogeneity in lung cancer. TCRdb passed the 5' RACE reads through MiXCR, listing each CDR3 protein once. This sample has tens of thousands of distinct CDR3 sequences, with 6% found just once. Described time point: blood at routine non-recurrence follow-up after resection. Tumor, nontumor lung or frozen PBMC supplied whole RNA that was sequenced unsorted. The sample was PBMCs, taken at follow-up. These receptor sequences come from a male donor with early-stage non-small cell lung cancer.

This clonotype was observed at least ten times. The CDR3 loop reads CASSPPLRQLYSNQPQHF. CDR3 DNA sequence: TGCGCCAGCAGCCCCCCTCTTCGACAGCTGTATAGCAATCAGCCCCAGCATTTT. The chain is built from TRBV23-1 and TRBJ1-5, with D perhaps matching TRBD1 (5 bases). TRBV23-1 is noted as an ORF with a role that remains uncertain. The CDR3 is 18 amino acids. V was cut by 6 bases and J by 0 bases, with 21 bases left in between.

This clonotype was observed many times. V gene TRBV7-9 combines with J gene TRBJ1-5; a possible D gene is TRBD1 (6 bases). Trimming took off 5 bases at V and 4 bases at J, with 9 bases between the two ends. The CDR3 is 13 residues long. Germline values: CDR1 SEHNR, CDR2 FQNEAQ (reference sequence). In DNA, the CDR3 is TGTGCCAGCAGCCTAACAGGGAATCAGCCCCAGCATTTT. It translates to CASSLTGNQPQHF.

The rearrangement links TRBV19 to TRBJ1-1; D gene uncertain. V lost 4 bases and J 4 bases, leaving 13 bases between the germline ends. The CDR3 has 14 amino acids. The germline CDR1 and CDR2 sequences are LNHDA and SQIVND (reference sequence). The CDR3 region has the DNA TGTGCCAGTAGTACTCTCTCCTATGGCACTGAAGCTTTCTTT. The encoded protein is CASSTLSYGTEAFF.

Many counts were recorded for this clonotype. This chain links TRBV7-2 with TRBJ2-4; TRBD1 matches 10 bases. V trimming: 5 bases; J trimming: 1 base; junction bases outside the gene matches: 5. CDR3 size: 16 residues. Germline lookup yields CDR1 SGHTA and CDR2 FQGNSA. CDR3 coding DNA: TGTGCCAGCAGCCCTCTGGGACAGGGGGCCAAAAACATTCAGTACTTC. Its translation is CASSPLGQGAKNIQYF.

This clonotype was seen only a few times. The chain couples TRBV6-2 or TRBV6-3 to TRBJ2-6; D may match TRBD1 or TRBD2 (5 bases each). CDR1 is MNHEY, CDR2 SVGEGT, per germline. The V and J ends lost 2 bases and 2 bases respectively, with 7 bases between them. The CDR3 totals 15 residues. CDR3 in amino acids: CASSYGGTGANVLTF. DNA of the CDR3: TGTGCCAGCAGTTACGGGGGAACTGGGGCCAACGTCCTGACTTTC.

By share, this clonotype counts as medium-sized. V gene TRBV11-2 combines with J gene TRBJ2-1; no clear D gene. The CDR3 runs 16 residues. In germline, CDR1 is SGHAT, CDR2 FQNNGV. Trimming pared 0 bases from V and 3 bases from J, leaving 12 bases between. CDR3 region: CASSLDDGGLYNEQFF. DNA of the CDR3: TGTGCCAGCAGCTTAGATGACGGCGGTCTCTACAATGAGCAGTTCTTC.

This clonotype was seen only a few times. J is TRBJ2-1 and V is TRBV7-6; TRBD1 aligns across 7 bases. Germline CDR1 reads SGHVS; CDR2 reads FNYEAQ. After removal of 5 bases from V and 10 bases from J, the junction contained 11 bases not matched to a gene. The CDR3 spans 14 residues. For the CDR3, the DNA is TGTGCCAGCAGCCAACAGGGGAGCGTTGGGGAGCAGTTCTTC. It is translated as CASSQQGSVGEQFF.

This clonotype was recorded many times. The genes are TRBV12-3 or TRBV12-4 and TRBJ1-5; D possibly corresponds to TRBD1 (5 bases). This CDR3 contains 14 residues. V shed 5 bases and J shed 6 bases, with 14 bases lying between them. In DNA, the CDR3 is TGTGCCAGCAGTCCCGGGCGGGGGGGTCAGCCCCAGCATTTT. Protein: CASSPGRGGQPQHF.

The J gene is TRBJ1-3, the V gene TRBV7-9; 9 bases are shared with TRBD1. The CDR3 sequence is 17 residues long. Germline CDR1 SEHNR, CDR2 FQNEAQ (reference sequence). Trimming took 2 bases from V and 2 from J; bases not matched to a gene: 7. The CDR3 bases are TGTGCCAGCAGCTTATCACCCGGGACAGGGACTGGAAACACCATATATTTT. It translates to CASSLSPGTGTGNTIYF.